This TCR beta chain appears in the sequencing data of a study of blood T cell repertoires in COVID-19. As for the study in general: Sites in the United States, Italy and Spain provided acute and convalescent COVID-19 samples. In each case, the material was cDNA or gDNA derived from T cells, B-cell-depleted T cells, or PBMCs.

In the authors' methods: Scientists estimated how many nucleated cells there were by amplifying reference gene primers. Sequenced by immunoSEQ multiplex PCR; TCRdb stores in-frame clones only, minus some. The DNA was the basis for D and trimming; V, J and clone size are from that table. The sample contains around 69,000 clones, 84% of which appear only once. The CDR3 covers 15 residues. The V end was cut by 2 bases, the J end by 9 bases, with 15 bases between. Germline CDR1 SGDLS, CDR2 YYNGEE. The sequence was collected from a man aged 45-65 years with active COVID-19. The chain combines TRBV9 with TRBJ1-6, with D perhaps TRBD1 (5 bases). Sequenced sample: peripheral blood. CDR3 in amino acids: CASSVGGLSSSPLHF. The DNA for the CDR3 is TGTGCCAGCAGCGTGGGGGGGTTGTCAAGTTCACCCCTCCACTTT.